The 2 T cell receptor beta chains listed next were all sequenced from one sample in a study of blood T cell repertoires in COVID-19. The assay was immunoSEQ multiplex PCR, and TCRdb's table has in-frame clones only and misses some. Altogether 150,000 to 190,000 clones are present, over 60% being singletons, with the ten largest covering around 3.4%. The sequenced sample was peripheral blood. The origin of the receptors is a woman aged 80 or older with acute or convalescent COVID-19.

The chain couples TRBV11-2 to TRBJ2-2; TRBD2 is a possible D gene (5 bases). CDR1 and CDR2 (germline): SGHAT, FQNNGV. The CDR3 runs 12 residues. V shed 1 base and J shed 11 bases, with 8 bases lying between them. In DNA, the CDR3 is TGTGCCAGCAGCTTAGCTGGGAGTGAGCTGTTTTTT. Translation gives CASSLAGSELFF.

This clone was observed a handful of times. V and J are TRBV29-1 and TRBJ2-1; TRBD1 matches at 9 bases. The germline V gene encodes CDR1 SQVTM and CDR2 ANQGSEA. After removal of 7 bases from V and 10 bases from J, the junction contained 11 bases not matched to a gene. This CDR3 spans 13 amino acids. The DNA of the CDR3 is TGCAGCGGTTCGGGACAGGGTCGATTGGAGCAGTTCTTC. This codes for CSGSGQGRLEQFF.